These 12 T cell receptor beta chains were sequenced from one sample in a study of CD8 T cells in Susac syndrome. Reverse transcription of about 0.5 to 1 ug RNA was carried out with random hexamers. Via MiXCR, TCRdb re-called the immunoSEQ multiplex PCR reads, giving one row per CDR3 protein. The sample lists roughly 130,000 distinct CDR3 sequences; more than 90% were seen once. Sequenced input: CD4+ T cells from PBMCs. The receptors stem from a human donor in good health.

The rearrangement joins TRBV12-3 or TRBV12-4 to TRBJ2-7; D might be TRBD2 (6 bases). The germline V and J ends were trimmed by 6 bases and 7 bases, with 19 bases remaining between them. The CDR3 loop spans 14 amino acids. The DNA for the CDR3 is TGTGCCAGCAGCCTTGGAGGGAGAGGGGTAGAGCAGTACTTC. This sequence encodes CASSLGGRGVEQYF.

The chain is built from TRBV25-1 and TRBJ2-6; TRBD1 agrees at 8 bases. This CDR3 comprises 19 residues. V shed 6 bases and J 0 bases; nucleotides not matched to a gene: 13. From germline, CDR1 is MGHDK and CDR2 SYGVNS. CDR3: CASSPPGQGKISGANVLTF. The CDR3 nucleotides read TGTGCCAGCAGCCCTCCCGGACAGGGTAAAATCTCTGGGGCCAACGTCCTGACTTTC.

The rearrangement joins TRBV7-2 to TRBJ2-1; D not certain. Germline loops: CDR1 SGHTA, CDR2 FQGNSA. This CDR3 region has 11 residues. The ends were cut back, 5 bases at V and 9 bases at J, with 8 bases in the middle. The CDR3 is CASSTDSEQFF. CDR3 nucleotides: TGTGCCAGCAGCACCGACTCTGAGCAGTTCTTC.

The chain combines TRBV18 with TRBJ2-1, with no clear D. The germline V gene has CDR1 KGHSH and CDR2 LQKENI. The V end lost 3 bases, the J end lost 7 bases, and 13 bases lay between the germline ends. The CDR3 is 14 amino acids. In nucleotides, the CDR3 is TGTGCCAGCTCACCGGTTACCAGTTCGAATGAGCAGTTCTTC. Translated, it gives CASSPVTSSNEQFF.

The V gene is TRBV3-1, the J gene TRBJ2-1; maybe TRBD2 (5 bases). CDR1 and CDR2 from the germline V gene are LGHDT and YNNKEL (reference sequence). Between the trimmed V and J ends, which lost 0 bases and 1 base, there was a span of 7 bases. The CDR3 covers 15 residues. The CDR3 DNA reads TGTGCCAGCAGCCAAGATCCGGGATCCTACAATGAGCAGTTCTTC. It encodes CASSQDPGSYNEQFF.

The rearrangement uses TRBV29-1 and TRBJ2-5, with 10 nucleotides matching TRBD2. V lost 4 bases, J lost 5 bases, and 4 bases stayed unmatched. Germline V gene data show CDR1 as SQVTM and CDR2 as ANQGSEA. The CDR3 spans 13 residues. CDR3 nucleotide sequence: TGCAGCGTTGTGATACTAGCGGGGGAGACCCAGTACTTC. Translated, it gives CSVVILAGETQYF.

The gene calls are TRBV19 and TRBJ2-1; 10 nucleotides align to TRBD2. Germline CDR1 is LNHDA and CDR2 is SQIVND (reference sequence). V shed 4 bases and J 4 bases; nucleotides not matched to a gene: 4. The CDR3 has 15 amino acids. This CDR3 reads CASSTSAGGYNEQFF. DNA of the CDR3: TGTGCCAGTAGTACCTCAGCGGGAGGGTACAATGAGCAGTTCTTC.

This clonotype occurred once. This rearrangement joins TRBV28 to TRBJ2-5, with 7 nucleotides matching TRBD2. The germline CDR1 and CDR2 sequences are MDHEN and SYDVKM. The CDR3 has 12 residues. V was pared by 9 bases and J by 5 bases, with 6 bases of the junction left unmatched. The CDR3 region has the DNA TGTGCCAGTGGACTAGTTACGGAGACCCAGTACTTC. This codes for CASGLVTETQYF.

The rearrangement uses TRBV20-1 and TRBJ2-7; no definite D call. The CDR3 loop spans 13 amino acids. Germline V lookup: CDR1 DFQATT, CDR2 SNEGSKA (reference sequence). With 6 bases removed from V and 3 bases from J, the gap between germline ends came to 15 bases. CDR3 nucleotide sequence: TGCAGTGCCGCCCCCCCCTTCTTCTACGAGCAGTACTTC. It specifies CSAAPPFFYEQYF.

J is TRBJ1-1 and V is TRBV7-9; D possibly corresponds to TRBD1 (5 bases). Germline V gives CDR1 SEHNR, CDR2 FQNEAQ (reference sequence). V lost 5 bases to trimming and J lost 2 bases, with 15 bases between them. This CDR3 has 15 amino acids. The CDR3 reads CASSEGSTGNTEAFF. DNA of the CDR3: TGTGCCAGCAGCGAGGGGAGTACAGGAAACACTGAAGCTTTCTTT.

The V and J genes are TRBV6-1 and TRBJ2-4; D is perhaps TRBD2 (5 bases). The V gene lost 3 bases and the J gene lost 6 bases, with 6 bases spanning the gap. Germline lookup yields CDR1 MNHNS and CDR2 SASEGT. There are 12 residues in the CDR3. CDR3 sequence (DNA): TGTGCCAGCAGTGACAGCGGAAACATTCAGTACTTC. This encodes CASSDSGNIQYF.

The chain combines TRBV3-1 with TRBJ1-3; no clear D gene. The CDR3 length is 15 residues. The V gene's germline CDR1 is LGHDT and CDR2 YNNKEL (reference sequence). V was trimmed by 4 bases and J by 0 bases, leaving 10 bases between them. The CDR3 DNA reads TGTGCCAGCAGCCTCGGCGCTCACTCTGGAAACACCATATATTTT. Translating it yields CASSLGAHSGNTIYF.